Listed here is a single T cell receptor beta chain. Its antigen is undetermined. Constant-segment primers and 5'RACE yielded cDNA libraries for TCR alpha and TCR beta, each carrying sample barcodes and UMIs. TCRdb recomputed calls from the 5' RACE reads with MiXCR, one row per CDR3 protein. The sample shows some 110,000 distinct CDR3 sequences, around 12% of them seen only once. The data stem from a study of T-cell memory formation after mild COVID-19. The study, taken as a whole, reports: Mainly in CM and EM were contracting CD4+ clones; CD8+ were in EMRA.

The TCR sequence derives from an adult woman who had mild COVID-19 (a few samples of this study predate the infection). Cell type and time point are not known. The sequenced material came from PBMCs or a T cell subset sorted from them (not recorded which).

CDR3: CASSLDAGSSYEQYF. The DNA of the CDR3 is TGCGCCAGCAGCTTGGACGCGGGGTCCTCCTACGAGCAGTACTTC. This sequence joins TRBV5-1 and TRBJ2-7; TRBD2 is a possible D gene (6 bases). Trimming stripped 0 bases from V and 0 bases from J, with 10 bases between. The CDR3 spans 15 residues. Germline loops: CDR1 SGHRS, CDR2 YFSETQ.